The sequence of this TCR beta chain was determined in a study of cytomegalovirus exposure and HLA in healthy donors. Among the donors, all were healthy bone marrow donors. PCR employed 60 Vbeta and 13 Jbeta primers. TCRdb keeps only in-frame clones here, not all; method: immunoSEQ multiplex PCR. In all, the sample yields more than 200,000 clones. Looked up from germline, CDR1 is SNHLY and CDR2 is FYNNEI. Trimming removed 4 bases from V and 0 bases from J; junction bases left unmatched: 5. This CDR3 is built from 16 residues. This clonotype was sampled from a woman aged 25 to 39 in good health and CMV-seropositive. The material sequenced was PBMCs. This sequence joins TRBV2 and TRBJ2-2; 7 bases fit TRBD1. The DNA for the CDR3 is TGTGCCAGCAGTGTCTCTACAGGGGCGAACACCGGGGAGCTGTTTTTT. This codes for CASSVSTGANTGELFF.